This T cell receptor (beta chain) was sequenced for a study of technical replicates of blood from a few donors. Per germline, CDR1 MNHEY and CDR2 SVGAGI. Trimming removed 7 bases from V and 4 bases from J, with 11 bases in between. The CDR3 is made up of 13 amino acids. Here immunoSEQ multiplex PCR was the method, and the copy in TCRdb shows in-frame clones only, minus some. The sample has some 85,000 clones, roughly 96% seen once; the top ten hold about 0.3%. The TCR was taken from a human donor in good health. The gene calls are TRBV6-5 and TRBJ1-3; TRBD1 is a possible D gene (5 bases). Sequenced: T cells isolated from PBMCs. CDR3 sequence reads: CASKMGGGNTIYF. DNA for the CDR3: TGTGCCAGCAAAATGGGGGGGGGAAACACCATATATTTT.